This T cell receptor (beta chain) was recovered during a study of CD4+ T cells in melanoma. The assay was immunoSEQ multiplex PCR, and TCRdb's table has in-frame clones only and misses some. The sample carries about 9,600 clones, more than 60% recorded once. Sample share makes this clone medium-sized. The sample was cells from a culture (not recorded whether cultured in vitro). The clonotype comes from a human donor with melanoma.

CDR3 sequence: CASSPSGGFQAGELFF. The DNA of the CDR3 is TGTGCCAGCAGCCCCTCGGGAGGATTCCAGGCCGGGGAGCTGTTTTTT. The chain joins TRBV9 to TRBJ2-2, with 7 bases identical to TRBD2. Per the germline V gene, CDR1 is SGDLS and CDR2 is YYNGEE. The length of the CDR3 is 16 residues. J was trimmed by 6 bases and V by 4 bases; bases with no gene match: 12.